Presented here are 30 T cell receptor beta chains from one specimen sequenced in a study of technical replicates of blood from a few donors. Sequencing was performed with immunoSEQ multiplex PCR; in TCRdb, only in-frame clones are kept and a portion is missing. The table lists tens of thousands of clones, over 75% of them singletons. Sequenced input: T cells isolated from PBMCs. The receptors shown here come from a human donor in good health.

This clone appeared a single time. V gene TRBV6-6 combines with J gene TRBJ1-2; D perhaps matches TRBD1 (6 bases). CDR3 length: 14 amino acids. Between the trimmed V and J ends, which lost 10 bases and 2 bases, there was a span of 17 bases. Germline V gene data show CDR1 as MNHNY and CDR2 as SVGAGI (reference sequence). CDR3 loop: CATYTQGSNYGYTF. The DNA for the CDR3 is TGTGCCACCTATACACAGGGTTCAAACTATGGCTACACCTTC.

The chain joins TRBV5-1 to TRBJ2-7, with D hard to call. Per germline, CDR1 SGHRS and CDR2 YFSETQ. CDR3 size: 12 residues. V lost 7 bases, J lost 5 bases, and 13 bases lay in between. This CDR3 reads CASYNEENEQYF. CDR3 in DNA: TGCGCCAGCTACAACGAGGAGAACGAGCAGTACTTC.

The chain employs TRBV5-4 and TRBJ1-2; D is possibly TRBD1 (5 bases). This CDR3 spans 12 amino acids. V lost 5 bases and J 8 bases, leaving 13 bases between the germline ends. Germline lookup yields CDR1 SGHNT and CDR2 YYREEE (reference sequence). CDR3 in amino acids: CASSRGSAGYTF. In nucleotides, the CDR3 is TGTGCCAGCAGTAGGGGCAGCGCGGGCTACACCTTC.

This sequence joins TRBV5-1 and TRBJ1-5; the D gene is possibly TRBD1 (6 bases). The CDR3 covers 14 residues. Deletions cut 4 bases from V and 6 bases from J, with 14 bases between. Germline V lookup: CDR1 SGHRS, CDR2 YFSETQ. CDR3 amino acids: CASSQGIEAQPQHF. DNA for the CDR3: TGCGCCAGCAGCCAGGGGATTGAAGCTCAGCCCCAGCATTTT.

The chain uses TRBV28 and TRBJ1-2; maybe TRBD1 (6 bases). This CDR3 region has 16 residues. Germline V gene sequence: CDR1 MDHEN, CDR2 SYDVKM. V lost 2 bases and J 5 bases, leaving 18 bases between the germline ends. CDR3 sequence reads: CASSLVGGPDDYGYTF. In DNA form, the CDR3 reads TGTGCCAGCAGTTTAGTCGGGGGGCCGGATGATTATGGCTACACCTTC.

This clone appeared once. This chain uses TRBV28 with TRBJ2-1; no firm D call. V gave up 5 bases and J gave up 7 bases, with 9 bases separating them. The CDR3 length is 12 residues. The V gene's germline CDR1 is MDHEN and CDR2 SYDVKM. CDR3 sequence reads: CASSIPGNEQFF. Written as DNA, the CDR3 is TGTGCCAGCAGTATTCCCGGGAATGAGCAGTTCTTC. Supplemented by reference TRBV28 and TRBJ2-1, the full variable domain reads DVKVTQSSRYLVKRTGEKVFLECVQDMDHENMFWYRQDPGLGLRLIYFSYDVKMKEKGDIPEGYSVSREKKERFSLILESASTNQTSMYLCASSIPGNEQFFGPGTRLTVL.

This rearrangement joins TRBV6-5 to TRBJ1-5; no clear D. The germline gives CDR1 MNHEY, CDR2 SVGAGI. V lost 0 bases and J 11 bases, leaving 20 bases between the germline ends. The CDR3 is 16 residues long. The CDR3 sequence: CASSYSIIGARMAQHF. The CDR3 DNA follows: TGTGCCAGCAGTTACTCGATTATAGGCGCGAGGATGGCCCAGCATTTT.

The V gene is TRBV30, the J gene TRBJ2-1, with TRBD2 identical over 9 bases. From germline, CDR1 is GTSNPN and CDR2 SVGIG (reference sequence). The J segment lost 4 bases and the V segment lost 3 bases, leaving 4 bases of the junction unmatched. This CDR3 is 14 amino acids long. CDR3 sequence: CAWRRLAEYNEQFF. The CDR3, as DNA: TGTGCCTGGAGGAGACTAGCGGAATACAATGAGCAGTTCTTC. Supplemented by reference TRBV30 and TRBJ2-1, the full variable domain reads SQTIHQWPATLVQPVGSPLSLECTVEGTSNPNLYWYRQAAGRGLQLLFYSVGIGQISSEVPQNLSASRPQDRQFILSSKKLLLSDSGFYLCAWRRLAEYNEQFFGPGTRLTVL.

This clone came up a few times. The chain uses TRBV4-2 and TRBJ1-1, with 7 bases identical to TRBD1. The CDR3 has 15 amino acids. V dropped 1 base and J dropped 0; count of bases not matched to a gene: 2. In germline, CDR1 is LGHNA, CDR2 YNFKEQ. CDR3 loop: CASSQGDSVNTEAFF. CDR3 bases: TGTGCCAGCAGCCAAGGGGACAGTGTGAACACTGAAGCTTTCTTT.

This clone was recorded once. The rearrangement links TRBV9 to TRBJ2-1; TRBD1 aligns across 8 bases. After removal of 4 bases from V and 2 bases from J, the junction contained 8 bases not matched to a gene. The germline V gene has CDR1 SGDLS and CDR2 YYNGEE. This CDR3 comprises 16 residues. CDR3: CASSPPTGDTYNEQFF. CDR3 in DNA: TGTGCCAGCAGCCCGCCGACAGGGGACACCTACAATGAGCAGTTCTTC.

The chain has TRBV29-1 and TRBJ1-1, with no clear D. The CDR3 contains 11 residues. The germline CDR1 and CDR2 sequences are SQVTM and ANQGSEA. V dropped 3 bases and J dropped 7 bases, with 9 bases sitting between them. The CDR3 spells CSVDFGVEAFF. CDR3 in DNA: TGCAGCGTTGATTTCGGGGTTGAAGCTTTCTTT.

The V call is TRBV18, the J call TRBJ2-1, with 9 bases fitting TRBD2. CDR1 and CDR2 (germline): KGHSH, LQKENI. The CDR3 extends over 16 amino acids. J lost 2 bases, V lost 5 bases, and 7 bases had no gene match. Written as DNA, the CDR3 is TGTGCCAGCTCATTCGGCCCTAGCGGGACCTACAATGAGCAGTTCTTC. Residues: CASSFGPSGTYNEQFF.

This clone was recorded only once. The chain carries TRBV4-3 and TRBJ2-3, with TRBD2 matching over 8 bases. Per the germline V gene, CDR1 is LGHNA and CDR2 is YSLEER. This CDR3 comprises 16 residues. The J segment lost 1 base and the V segment lost 0 bases, leaving 3 bases of the junction unmatched. DNA of the CDR3: TGCGCCAGCAGCCAAGACGCAGCGGGAGGCACAGATACGCAGTATTTT. This sequence encodes CASSQDAAGGTDTQYF.

J is TRBJ2-7 and V is TRBV2, with 10 bases that match TRBD2. The CDR3 totals 14 residues. Trimming removed 6 bases from V and 3 bases from J; junction bases left unmatched: 5. Germline CDR1 is SNHLY and CDR2 is FYNNEI. In DNA, the CDR3 is TGTGCCAGCAGCGCCGGGACTAGCGTCTACGAGCAGTACTTC. This gives the protein CASSAGTSVYEQYF.

The rearrangement links TRBV27 to TRBJ2-7; perhaps TRBD2 as D (6 bases). The CDR3 runs to 13 residues. Germline lookup yields CDR1 MNHEY and CDR2 SMNVEV (reference sequence). The V end was cut by 7 bases, the J end by 4 bases, with 14 bases between. The CDR3 loop reads CASNSVSGYEQYF. The CDR3 DNA reads TGTGCCAGCAACAGCGTAAGCGGGTACGAGCAGTACTTC.

V usage is TRBV9 and J usage is TRBJ2-5; tentatively, D is TRBD1 (5 bases). The germline V gene has CDR1 SGDLS and CDR2 YYNGEE. CDR3 length: 11 residues. Between the trimmed V and J ends, which lost 3 bases and 5 bases, there was a span of 5 bases. The CDR3 DNA is TGTGCCAGCAGCGCAGGGGAGACCCAGTACTTC. Translating gives CASSAGETQYF.

The chain carries TRBV7-3 and TRBJ2-3, with 9 bases lining up with TRBD1. Unmatched junction bases numbered 5, after V lost 3 bases and J lost 1 base. The germline V gene has CDR1 SGHTA and CDR2 FQGTGA. CDR3 length equals 16 residues. The CDR3 DNA reads TGTGCCAGCAGCTTCAGAAGGACAGGGGGCACAGATACGCAGTATTTT. Amino acids: CASSFRRTGGTDTQYF.

The V call is TRBV19, the J call TRBJ2-1, with D possibly matching TRBD2 (6 bases). Trimming left V 3 bases short and J 6 bases short, with 12 bases between. CDR1 LNHDA and CDR2 SQIVND come from the germline V gene (reference sequence). This CDR3 has 14 residues. Written as DNA, the CDR3 is TGTGCCAGTAGTATTAACCGCGGGGCCAATGAGCAGTTCTTC. It yields the protein CASSINRGANEQFF. The full variable domain, its missing parts supplied by reference TRBV19 and TRBJ2-1, is DGGITQSPKYLFRKEGQNVTLSCEQNLNHDAMYWYRQDPGQGLRLIYYSQIVNDFQKGDIAEGYSVSREKKESFPLTVTSAQKNPTAFYLCASSINRGANEQFFGPGTRLTVL.

This chain links TRBV27 with TRBJ2-5, with D tentatively TRBD1 (6 bases). V lost 2 bases, J lost 2 bases, and 6 bases lay in between. This CDR3 is built from 13 residues. Germline CDR1 reads MNHEY; CDR2 reads SMNVEV (reference sequence). CDR3 amino acids: CASSLGTQETQYF. The CDR3 DNA follows: TGTGCCAGCAGTTTAGGGACACAAGAGACCCAGTACTTC.

This sequence joins TRBV9 and TRBJ2-1; 11 bases are shared with TRBD2. The CDR3 runs 15 residues. J gave up 5 bases and V 4 bases, and 5 bases lay outside the gene matches. In germline, CDR1 is SGDLS, CDR2 YYNGEE. The CDR3 coding sequence is TGTGCCAGCAGCCCGCTAGCGGGAGGAGACAATGAGCAGTTCTTC. Encoded protein: CASSPLAGGDNEQFF. The full variable domain, with the rest looked up from reference TRBV9 and TRBJ2-1, is DSGVTQTPKHLITATGQRVTLRCSPRSGDLSVYWYQQSLDQGLQFLIQYYNGEERAKGNILERFSAQQFPDLHSELNLSSLELGDSALYFCASSPLAGGDNEQFFGPGTRLTVL.

The table lists this clone with a few counts. The chain combines TRBV25-1 with TRBJ1-2; 9 nucleotides line up with TRBD1. The V gene end was trimmed by 5 bases and the J gene end by 8 bases; junction bases not matched to a gene: 12. The CDR3 is 15 residues long. Germline values: CDR1 MGHDK, CDR2 SYGVNS. The CDR3 region is CASSPNSGTGLGYTF. In DNA form, the CDR3 reads TGTGCCAGCAGTCCGAATTCCGGGACAGGGTTAGGCTACACCTTC.

The chain combines TRBV29-1 with TRBJ2-7; 9 bases match TRBD1. The CDR3 runs 13 residues. The germline V gene encodes CDR1 SQVTM and CDR2 ANQGSEA. V dropped 3 bases and J dropped 3; count of bases not matched to a gene: 3. The CDR3 nucleotides read TGCAGCGTTGAGGGGACAGGGCTCTACGAGCAGTACTTC. This sequence encodes CSVEGTGLYEQYF.

V is TRBV7-8 and J is TRBJ2-1, with 8 bases that match TRBD2. This CDR3 comprises 15 residues. Per germline, CDR1 SGHVS and CDR2 FQNEAQ. Germline trimming cut 5 bases from V and 7 bases from J; bases unmatched to any gene: 10. The CDR3 region has the DNA TGTGCCAGCAGCGAAAAGCGGGAGATTGAAAATGAGCAGTTCTTC. It is translated as CASSEKREIENEQFF.

The V gene is TRBV11-2, the J gene TRBJ2-3; TRBD2 matches at 9 bases. V was clipped by 5 bases and J by 6 bases; unmatched bases: 9. This CDR3 is built from 15 residues. CDR1 is SGHAT, CDR2 FQNNGV, per germline. For the CDR3, the DNA is TGTGCCAGCAGCCCCCGGCGGGAGGGCCTTGATACGCAGTATTTT. Translated, it gives CASSPRREGLDTQYF.

CDR3 in amino acids: CASSPRTGVNYGYTF. For the CDR3, the DNA is TGCGCCAGCAGCCCTAGGACAGGGGTAAACTATGGCTACACCTTC. The V call is TRBV5-1, the J call TRBJ1-2, with 9 positions matching TRBD1. V lost 4 bases and J lost 2; bases outside the gene matches: 6. The CDR3 covers 15 residues. Germline values: CDR1 SGHRS, CDR2 YFSETQ. The full variable domain, in which reference TRBV5-1 and TRBJ1-2 provide the parts outside the CDR3, is KAGVTQTPRYLIKTRGQQVTLSCSPISGHRSVSWYQQTPGQGLQFLFEYFSETQRNKGNFPGRFSGRQFSNSRSEMNVSTLELGDSALYLCASSPRTGVNYGYTFGSGTRLTVV.

The chain couples TRBV2 to TRBJ1-5, with D perhaps TRBD1 (5 bases). Between the trimmed V and J ends, which lost 8 bases and 8 bases, there was a span of 16 bases. Germline V gene lookup returns CDR1 SNHLY and CDR2 FYNNEI. This CDR3 spans 13 amino acids. Written as DNA, the CDR3 is TGTGCCAGCGCGGGGGGTGGATTCGAGCCCCAGCATTTT. Translated: CASAGGGFEPQHF.

In DNA form, the CDR3 reads TGTGCCAGCAGTTTAGGCCAGCGCCCCTACGAGCAGTACTTC. Encoded protein: CASSLGQRPYEQYF. The V gene is TRBV28, the J gene TRBJ2-7; no firm D call. CDR3 length: 14 residues. Trimming shortened V by 2 bases and J by 2 bases, and 10 bases separated the two germline ends. Germline V lookup: CDR1 MDHEN, CDR2 SYDVKM.

This clone came up once. The V call is TRBV7-3, the J call TRBJ2-3; 13 bases are a match to TRBD2. Germline V CDR1 and CDR2: SGHTA, FQGTGA. This CDR3 contains 16 residues. V lost 5 bases, J lost 5 bases, and 7 bases stayed unmatched. The CDR3 DNA is TGTGCCAGCAGCAGGGGACTAGCGGGAAAAGTAGATACGCAGTATTTT. Encoded protein: CASSRGLAGKVDTQYF.

The table lists this clone with a count of one. The rearrangement links TRBV4-2 to TRBJ2-3; 7 bases line up with TRBD2. Germline V gene data show CDR1 as LGHNA and CDR2 as YNFKEQ. The length of the CDR3 is 17 residues. The junction had 10 bases not matched to a gene; V was cut back by 1 base and J by 3 bases. CDR3 amino acids: CASSQGVGAGTTDTQYF. The CDR3 coding sequence is TGTGCCAGCAGCCAAGGGGTGGGAGCGGGGACTACAGATACGCAGTATTTT.

This chain uses TRBV5-4 with TRBJ2-1; unclear D gene. Trimming took 3 bases from V and 0 from J, leaving 10 bases between them. This CDR3 region has 15 residues. Germline V gene sequence: CDR1 SGHNT, CDR2 YYREEE (reference sequence). CDR3 DNA: TGTGCCAGCAGCTCCTCACCGAGCTCCTACAATGAGCAGTTCTTC. Amino acids: CASSSSPSSYNEQFF.